The 7 T cell receptor beta chains given below trace back to one sample, sequenced in a study of OX40 agonist ivuxolimab in advanced cancers. The assay was immunoSEQ multiplex PCR, and TCRdb's table has in-frame clones only and misses some. Of some 85,000 clones in the sample, roughly 90% were seen once. This material consisted of CD4+ or CD8+ T cells sorted from blood, taken in a trial of the OX40 agonist ivuxolimab. These receptor sequences come from an adult with an advanced solid tumor such as melanoma, head and neck, liver or kidney cancer.

This rearrangement joins TRBV2 to TRBJ2-5, with a tentative D call TRBD2 (6 bases). Germline V gene data show CDR1 as SNHLY and CDR2 as FYNNEI. The CDR3 has 13 amino acids. The V end was cut by 6 bases, the J end by 5 bases, with 13 bases between. CDR3 region: CASRNRGSETQYF. The DNA for the CDR3 is TGTGCCAGCAGAAACCGGGGGTCGGAGACCCAGTACTTC.

The chain combines TRBV7-2 with TRBJ2-6; D is perhaps TRBD2 (7 bases). This CDR3 is 18 amino acids long. CDR1 is SGHTA and CDR2 is FQGNSA in the germline V gene. V lost 5 bases to trimming and J lost 4 bases, with 21 bases between them. The CDR3 sequence is CASSPSRGAKPGANVLTF. CDR3 nucleotides: TGTGCCAGCAGCCCCTCCCGGGGGGCGAAGCCGGGGGCCAACGTCCTGACTTTC.

The CDR3 nucleotides are TGTGCCAGCAGTTTGGGACTAGCGGGAGGGCCGGTGGGCGAGCAGTACTTC. This encodes CASSLGLAGGPVGEQYF. The chain recombines TRBV28 with TRBJ2-7; 16 bases align to TRBD2. Trimming cost V 3 bases and J 6 bases; bases outside gene matches: 8. CDR1 and CDR2 (germline): MDHEN, SYDVKM. The CDR3 spans 17 residues.

V is TRBV5-4 and J is TRBJ2-7; TRBD2 aligns across 7 bases. The CDR3 has 15 residues. The V gene end was trimmed by 5 bases and the J gene end by 0 bases; junction bases not matched to a gene: 8. CDR1 and CDR2 from the germline V gene are SGHNT and YYREEE (reference sequence). The CDR3 DNA sequence: TGTGCCAGCAGTCCAACTAGCGTGAGCTCCTACGAGCAGTACTTC. Translated, it gives CASSPTSVSSYEQYF. Drawing the rest from reference TRBV5-4 and TRBJ2-7, the complete variable domain is ETGVTQSPTHLIKTRGQQVTLRCSSQSGHNTVSWYQQALGQGPQFIFQYYREEENGRGNFPPRFSGLQFPNYSSELNVNALELDDSALYLCASSPTSVSSYEQYFGPGTRLTVT.

The chain links TRBV4-3 to TRBJ2-3, with D perhaps TRBD1 (6 bases). CDR1 and CDR2 (germline): LGHNA, YSLEER. CDR3 length equals 17 residues. The V gene lost 2 bases and the J gene lost 2 bases, with 17 bases spanning the gap. The chain's CDR3 is CASSQIWVGANTDTQYF. The CDR3 DNA sequence: TGCGCCAGCAGCCAAATCTGGGTGGGGGCGAACACAGATACGCAGTATTTT.

The V call is TRBV10-1, the J call TRBJ2-1, with TRBD2 matching over 9 bases. The trim removed 8 bases at V and 3 bases at J, leaving 8 bases unmatched. The germline V gene has CDR1 WNHNN and CDR2 SYGVQD (reference sequence). The CDR3 sequence is 15 residues long. CDR3 residues: CASAVAGAGYNEQFF. CDR3 coding DNA: TGCGCCAGCGCAGTAGCGGGAGCTGGCTACAATGAGCAGTTCTTC.

CDR3 sequence reads: CASSPLGVGDGYTF. Written as DNA, the CDR3 is TGTGCCAGCAGCCCCCTAGGGGTGGGGGATGGCTACACCTTC. The chain has TRBV7-2 and TRBJ1-2; possible D gene TRBD1, 5 bases. The V gene's germline CDR1 is SGHTA and CDR2 FQGNSA. V was cut by 5 bases and J by 6 bases, with 16 bases left in between. CDR3 length: 14 residues.